The 26 T cell receptor beta chains given below trace back to one sample, sequenced in a study of post-analysis software for immune sequencing data. Notes on the study in general: TRBV5-6, TRBV5-1 and TRBV20-1 were among roughly five TRBV segments more frequent in patients than controls.

These receptors are not linked to any known antigen. TCR beta cDNA libraries included unique molecular identifiers. In TCRdb, the PCR reads were re-called with MiXCR into one record per CDR3 protein. Of 750,000 to 950,000 distinct CDR3 sequences in the sample, roughly 50% were seen once. The sequenced sample was blood. The receptors were sampled from a girl aged 10-17 years with multiple sclerosis.

This chain links TRBV29-1 with TRBJ2-4, with D maybe TRBD2 (5 bases). With the DNA end fitting TRBJ2-7 better, the J assignment may be wrong. The CDR3 extends over 13 amino acids. CDR1 is SQVTM and CDR2 is ANQGSEA in the germline V gene. The CDR3 coding sequence is TGCAGCGCCCGCGCCCCGGGGAGCTACGAGCAGTACTTC. This codes for CSARAPGSYEQYF.

In nucleotides, the CDR3 is TGTGCCAGCAGTGTGGGACAGGGGGTGAAAGCTTTCTTT. This sequence encodes CASSVGQGVKAFF. The V gene is TRBV12-3 or TRBV12-4, the J gene TRBJ1-1, with TRBD1 matching over 11 bases. The CDR3 covers 13 residues. J lost 9 bases, V lost 5 bases, and 5 bases had no gene match.

This chain joins TRBV7-3 and TRBJ2-5; a weak D match, TRBD2 (5 bases). V gave up 4 bases and J gave up 5 bases, with 14 bases separating them. The germline gives CDR1 SGHTA, CDR2 FQGTGA. This CDR3 is built from 14 residues. In nucleotides, the CDR3 is TGTGCCAGCAGCTCTAGCCCAATCGAGGAGACCCAGTACTTC. Translation gives CASSSSPIEETQYF.

The V gene is TRBV7-3, the J gene TRBJ2-1, with 16 positions matching TRBD2. CDR1 is SGHTA, CDR2 FQGTGA, per germline. The CDR3 runs 17 residues. V dropped 4 bases and J dropped 8; count of bases not matched to a gene: 8. DNA for the CDR3: TGTGCCAGCAGCTCTTCGGGACTAGCGGGAGGGTCTGATGAGCAGTTCTTC. Protein: CASSSSGLAGGSDEQFF.

V gene TRBV7-3 combines with J gene TRBJ2-3, with TRBD2 matching over 14 bases. Trimming took 1 base from V and 6 from J; bases not matched to a gene: 9. Looked up from germline, CDR1 is SGHTA and CDR2 is FQGTGA. CDR3 length: 18 residues. The DNA of the CDR3 is TGTGCCAGCAGCTTAAACTCTGGACTAGCGGGGGGAGCGGATACGCAGTATTTT. Translating it yields CASSLNSGLAGGADTQYF.

V is TRBV15 and J is TRBJ1-1; 7 bases are a match to TRBD1. Germline V gene sequence: CDR1 LNHNV, CDR2 YYDKDF (reference sequence). This CDR3 region has 14 residues. J was trimmed by 10 bases and V by 4 bases; bases with no gene match: 12. The CDR3, as DNA: TGTGCCACCAGCAACCTCAGGGGGGATGGTGTAGCTTTCTTT. Encoded protein: CATSNLRGDGVAFF.

CDR3 bases: TGCGCCAGCCTGGTCGCTCCTACGAGCTCCTACAATGAGCAGTTCTTC. Translating it yields CASLVAPTSSYNEQFF. The V and J genes are TRBV5-1 and TRBJ2-1; D gene ambiguous. This CDR3 region has 16 residues. Trimming took 7 bases from V and 0 from J, leaving 17 bases between them. Germline V CDR1 and CDR2: SGHRS, YFSETQ.

This clonotype came up a few times. J is TRBJ2-3 and V is TRBV18; perhaps D is TRBD1 or TRBD2 (7 bases each). Germline values: CDR1 KGHSH, CDR2 LQKENI. V was pared by 3 bases and J by 3 bases, with 13 bases between. The CDR3 is 15 residues long. The CDR3 sequence: CASSPQGGSTDTQYF. CDR3 coding DNA: TGTGCCAGCTCACCCCAGGGGGGGTCGACAGATACGCAGTATTTT.

This clonotype was observed a handful of times. The chain is built from TRBV12-3 or TRBV12-4 and TRBJ1-2; D uncertain. The CDR3 spans 13 residues. Trimming shortened V by 5 bases and J by 4 bases, and 11 bases separated the two germline ends. CDR3 DNA: TGTGCCAGCAGTGTGGACGGAGCCTATGGCTACACCTTC. This gives the protein CASSVDGAYGYTF.

The rearrangement uses TRBV5-1 and TRBJ2-5, with D perhaps being TRBD1 or TRBD2 (5 bases each). CDR1 SGHRS and CDR2 YFSETQ come from the germline V gene. V was pared by 4 bases and J by 11 bases, with 24 bases between. This CDR3 comprises 15 residues. The CDR3 loop reads CASSLGPGTYGEQYF. The CDR3 DNA reads TGCGCCAGCAGCCTAGGCCCCGGGACCTACGGGGAGCAGTACTTC.

This clonotype was counted a few times. The V and J genes are TRBV12-5 and TRBJ2-7; D uncertain. The CDR3 consists of 13 residues. Germline V gene data show CDR1 as LGHNT and CDR2 as FRNRAP. Trimming took 1 base from V and 2 from J, leaving 6 bases between them. DNA for the CDR3: TGTGCTAGTGGTTTGGGGCTACCCTACGAGCAGTACTTC. Encoded protein: CASGLGLPYEQYF.

CDR3 amino acids: CSVYPGQGFHEQFF. CDR3 nucleotide sequence: TGCAGCGTTTACCCGGGACAGGGCTTCCATGAGCAGTTCTTC. The chain uses TRBV29-1 and TRBJ2-1; 9 nucleotides align to TRBD1. The CDR3 loop spans 14 amino acids. J gave up 8 bases and V 5 bases, and 10 bases lay outside the gene matches. Looked up from germline, CDR1 is SQVTM and CDR2 is ANQGSEA.

This clonotype occurred once. This chain joins TRBV5-1 and TRBJ2-4, with TRBD2 matching 9 bases. The V and J ends lost 5 bases and 8 bases, in that order; junction bases with no gene match: 14. The germline gives CDR1 SGHRS, CDR2 YFSETQ. The CDR3 has 16 residues. CDR3 nucleotides: TGCGCCAGCAGGTTGCTAGCGGGAAATTCACAGGACATTCAGTACTTC. Translating it yields CASRLLAGNSQDIQYF.

This clonotype was seen more than once but under ten times. CDR3 coding DNA: TGCAGTGCTAGGAAGGGACTAGCGGGAGGATCCTACGAGCAGTACTTC. Its translation: CSARKGLAGGSYEQYF. V and J are TRBV20-1 and TRBJ2-7, with 15 bases fitting TRBD2. Losses at the gene ends were 3 bases for V and 1 base for J; bases not matched to a gene: 4. From germline, CDR1 is DFQATT and CDR2 SNEGSKA (reference sequence). The CDR3 is 16 amino acids.

CDR3 sequence (DNA): TGTGCCAGCAGCCCTCGGACTAGCGGGAGAAATGAGCAGTTCTTC. It codes for CASSPRTSGRNEQFF. The chain carries TRBV7-9 and TRBJ2-1; 13 positions match TRBD2. V was clipped by 5 bases and J by 7 bases; unmatched bases: 5. Looked up from germline, CDR1 is SEHNR and CDR2 is FQNEAQ (reference sequence). The CDR3 is 15 amino acids.

The rearrangement uses TRBV14 and TRBJ2-7; D is perhaps TRBD2 (6 bases). Per germline, CDR1 SGHDN and CDR2 FVKESK. V was shortened by 1 base and J by 6 bases, with 10 bases between the two germline ends. This CDR3 is built from 13 residues. The CDR3 loop reads CASSQVIGGEQYF. CDR3 DNA sequence: TGTGCCAGCAGCCAAGTGATCGGGGGCGAGCAGTACTTC.

The chain employs TRBV12-3 or TRBV12-4 and TRBJ2-5, with 7 bases identical to TRBD1. The J call may be wrong; the DNA end is better matched by TRBJ2-7. The CDR3 length is 15 residues. CDR3 in DNA: TGTGCCAGCAGAAAGACAGGGAATCGGTACTCCGAGCAGTACTTC. Translation gives CASRKTGNRYSEQYF.

The sample holds one count of this clonotype. The chain links TRBV2 to TRBJ1-2; D remains ambiguous. The CDR3 is 13 amino acids. Trimming stripped 4 bases from V and 4 bases from J, with 10 bases between. Germline CDR1 is SNHLY and CDR2 is FYNNEI. The CDR3 bases are TGTGCCAGCAGTGTCGAGGGAATCTATGGCTACACCTTC. Protein product: CASSVEGIYGYTF.

The gene calls are TRBV27 and TRBJ2-3, with D tentatively TRBD1 or TRBD2 (5 bases each). This CDR3 is built from 14 residues. The ends were cut back, 2 bases at V and 6 bases at J, with 12 bases in the middle. Germline V gene data show CDR1 as MNHEY and CDR2 as SMNVEV (reference sequence). CDR3 DNA sequence: TGTGCCAGCAGTTTACAGGGAGTTCAGGATACGCAGTATTTT. Translating it yields CASSLQGVQDTQYF.

In this sample, this clonotype turned up a few times. This sequence joins TRBV7-2 and TRBJ2-1, with 7 nucleotides matching TRBD2. Germline CDR1 is SGHTA and CDR2 is FQGNSA. The CDR3 totals 15 residues. V shed 0 bases and J 5 bases; nucleotides not matched to a gene: 4. CDR3 in amino acids: CASSLAASGNNEQFF. CDR3 bases: TGTGCCAGCAGCTTAGCGGCTAGCGGAAACAATGAGCAGTTCTTC.

V gene TRBV29-1 combines with J gene TRBJ2-5, with TRBD2 matching over 8 bases. The length of the CDR3 is 12 residues. Losses at the gene ends were 6 bases for V and 3 bases for J; bases not matched to a gene: 3. Germline-derived CDR1 and CDR2 are SQVTM and ANQGSEA. DNA for the CDR3: TGCAGCGTCTTTAGCGGGAAAGAGACCCAGTACTTC. It yields the protein CSVFSGKETQYF. Combining the CDR3 with reference TRBV29-1 and TRBJ2-5 gives the whole variable domain SAVISQKPSRDICQRGTSLTIQCQVDSQVTMMFWYRQQPGQSLTLIATANQGSEATYESGFVIDKFPISRPNLTFSTLTVSNMSPEDSSIYLCSVFSGKETQYFGPGTRLLVL.

The chain is built from TRBV2 and TRBJ1-2; D not certain. The CDR3 extends over 12 amino acids. Germline assignment: CDR1 SNHLY and CDR2 FYNNEI. The V end lost 3 bases, the J end lost 4 bases, and 6 bases lay between the germline ends. The CDR3 spells CASSDHIYGYTF. CDR3 DNA sequence: TGTGCCAGCAGTGACCACATCTATGGCTACACCTTC.

The chain uses TRBV21-1 and TRBJ2-5; TRBD2 is the table's D call, not checked against the DNA. TRBV21-1 is annotated as a pseudogene. The CDR3 has 13 residues. The CDR3 sequence is CASGLLPNGEQYF. CDR3 coding DNA: TGTGCCAGCGGGCTCCTGCCCAACGGGGAGCAGTACTTC.

This chain links TRBV6-6 with TRBJ2-1; 9 positions match TRBD1. The CDR3 runs to 15 residues. V was clipped by 4 bases and J by 5 bases; unmatched bases: 6. Per germline, CDR1 MNHNY and CDR2 SVGAGI (reference sequence). CDR3 protein: CASSSRDRDNNEQFF. CDR3 nucleotide sequence: TGTGCCAGCAGTTCCCGGGACAGGGATAACAATGAGCAGTTCTTC.

V and J are TRBV29-1 and TRBJ1-2; 7 bases line up with TRBD1. Germline CDR1 and CDR2: SQVTM and ANQGSEA. J lost 0 bases, V lost 7 bases, and 2 bases had no gene match. This CDR3 is built from 12 residues. Here the CDR3 reads CSAQGANYGYTF. CDR3 sequence (DNA): TGCAGCGCTCAGGGGGCTAACTATGGCTACACCTTC.

The chain employs TRBV7-3 and TRBJ1-2, with TRBD1 identical over 7 bases. Germline V lookup: CDR1 SGHTA, CDR2 FQGTGA. The CDR3 extends over 13 amino acids. J gave up 8 bases and V 3 bases, and 6 bases lay outside the gene matches. CDR3 bases: TGTGCCAGCAGCTTCGACAGGGCTCGGGGCTACACCTTC. Amino acids: CASSFDRARGYTF.